This passage covers 32 T cell receptor beta chains from one sample sequenced in a study of T cell responses to AZD1222 COVID-19 vaccine. Clones were sequenced by immunoSEQ multiplex PCR, and TCRdb holds only the in-frame ones, with some missing. Among about 120,000 clones, around 89% were seen once, and the ten largest hold about 7.1%. The material sequenced was peripheral blood, taken 28 days after the second AZD1222 dose. The source is an adult who received the AZD1222 COVID-19 vaccine.

V and J are TRBV7-2 and TRBJ1-5, with D hard to call. Germline assignment: CDR1 SGHTA and CDR2 FQGNSA. V shed 4 bases and J shed 0 bases, with 19 bases lying between them. The CDR3 is made up of 18 amino acids. For the CDR3, the DNA is TGTGCCAGCAGCTCGTCGGGCCAGGAGTTCTATAGCAATCAGCCCCAGCATTTT. Protein sequence: CASSSSGQEFYSNQPQHF.

The J gene is TRBJ2-5, the V gene TRBV14, with D unresolved. CDR3 length: 12 amino acids. The germline V gene has CDR1 SGHDN and CDR2 FVKESK. Trimming removed 0 bases from V and 9 bases from J, with 8 bases in between. CDR3 nucleotides: TGTGCCAGCAGCCAAGAATCGGCGGCCCAGTACTTC. Its protein product is CASSQESAAQYF.

This chain links TRBV4-2 with TRBJ2-7; tentatively, D is TRBD1 or TRBD2 (5 bases each). Germline assignment: CDR1 LGHNA and CDR2 YNFKEQ. Trimming cost V 0 bases and J 0 bases, with 9 bases left between them. CDR3 length: 15 residues. CDR3 DNA: TGTGCCAGCAGCCAAGATAAGGGGAGCTCCTACGAGCAGTACTTC. It specifies CASSQDKGSSYEQYF.

The chain links TRBV4-1 to TRBJ2-3, with D perhaps being TRBD1 or TRBD2 (5 bases each). From germline, CDR1 is MGHRA and CDR2 YSYEKL. Trimming cost V 5 bases and J 2 bases, with 17 bases left between them. The CDR3 runs 16 residues. CDR3 loop: CASSSSPGPNTDTQYF. The CDR3 DNA follows: TGCGCCAGCAGCTCTTCCCCGGGACCCAACACAGATACGCAGTATTTT.

The chain combines TRBV2 with TRBJ2-1; D ambiguous. The CDR3 is 15 amino acids. CDR1 and CDR2 from the germline V gene are SNHLY and FYNNEI. V lost 6 bases and J 2 bases, leaving 14 bases between the germline ends. The CDR3 loop reads CASSLAGSTYNEQFF. The CDR3 DNA reads as TGTGCCAGCAGCTTGGCCGGCTCCACCTACAATGAGCAGTTCTTC.

This rearrangement joins TRBV6-2 or TRBV6-3 to TRBJ2-5, with 7 bases identical to TRBD2. V lost 4 bases and J lost 5; bases outside the gene matches: 7. Germline V gene lookup returns CDR1 MNHEY and CDR2 SVGEGT. This CDR3 comprises 14 residues. The CDR3, as DNA: TGTGCCAGCAGTTCAAGACTAGCTCGGGAGACCCAGTACTTC. Protein sequence: CASSSRLARETQYF.

V usage is TRBV6-4 and J usage is TRBJ1-6; D may be TRBD1 (6 bases). The CDR3 sequence is 14 residues long. V was shortened by 3 bases and J by 11 bases, with 14 bases between the two germline ends. CDR1 is MRHNA, CDR2 SNTAGT, per germline. The DNA of the CDR3 is TGTGCCAGCAGTGATACGGACAGCCAAACACCCCTCCACTTT. It codes for CASSDTDSQTPLHF.

This sequence joins TRBV9 and TRBJ2-7; the match to TRBD1 covers 7 bases. The CDR3 is made up of 14 amino acids. CDR1 is SGDLS and CDR2 is YYNGEE in the germline V gene. The V segment lost 7 bases and the J segment 4 bases; nucleotides outside the gene matches: 11. The CDR3 reads CASSGQDPSYEQYF. CDR3 coding DNA: TGTGCCAGCTCCGGACAGGATCCTTCGTACGAGCAGTACTTC.

V and J are TRBV9 and TRBJ2-7; D is unclear. This CDR3 is built from 14 residues. Germline CDR1 is SGDLS and CDR2 is YYNGEE. V dropped 0 bases and J dropped 3 bases, with 10 bases sitting between them. The CDR3 spells CASSVGERHYEQYF. CDR3 DNA sequence: TGTGCCAGCAGCGTAGGAGAGCGACACTACGAGCAGTACTTC.

The rearrangement links TRBV30 to TRBJ1-4, with TRBD1 matching 7 bases. Looked up from germline, CDR1 is GTSNPN and CDR2 is SVGIG (reference sequence). The V and J ends lost 0 bases and 8 bases, in that order; junction bases with no gene match: 12. This CDR3 has 16 residues. Written as DNA, the CDR3 is TGTGCCTGGAGTGTACTCAGGGGGGGACAAATCGAAAAACTGTTTTTT. It codes for CAWSVLRGGQIEKLFF.

This chain uses TRBV12-3 or TRBV12-4 with TRBJ1-6; D gene unclear. This CDR3 is 13 amino acids long. V gave up 3 bases and J gave up 9 bases, with 9 bases separating them. The CDR3 DNA reads as TGTGCCAGCAGTTTCGGCGACGGTTCACCCCTCCACTTT. It encodes CASSFGDGSPLHF.

The CDR3 DNA follows: TGTGCCAGCAGGTCCCAGCCCTCACAGGGGGCGGATGGCTACACCTTC. The encoded protein is CASRSQPSQGADGYTF. The rearrangement uses TRBV7-3 and TRBJ1-2, with 9 bases that match TRBD1. The ends lost 6 bases at V and 6 bases at J; junction bases unmatched: 14. Germline V lookup: CDR1 SGHTA, CDR2 FQGTGA. The CDR3 totals 16 residues.

The chain is built from TRBV5-6 and TRBJ1-2, with TRBD1 matching over 7 bases. Germline trimming cut 0 bases from V and 1 base from J; bases unmatched to any gene: 6. CDR3 size: 16 residues. Germline assignment: CDR1 SGHDT and CDR2 YYEEEE. The chain's CDR3 is CASSLGSTGLNYGYTF. The CDR3 bases are TGTGCCAGCAGCTTGGGGTCGACAGGGCTTAACTATGGCTACACCTTC.

V and J are TRBV6-5 and TRBJ1-1; weak D call: TRBD1 (5 bases). Trimming took off 8 bases at V and 6 bases at J, with 22 bases between the two ends. Germline CDR1 is MNHEY and CDR2 is SVGAGI. The CDR3 has 15 amino acids. This CDR3 is CASEGVLYDIPEAFF. CDR3 DNA sequence: TGTGCCAGCGAAGGGGTGCTGTATGATATCCCTGAAGCTTTCTTT.

This clone was seen a handful of times. The chain employs TRBV5-1 and TRBJ2-5; weak D call: TRBD2 (5 bases). Germline assignment: CDR1 SGHRS and CDR2 YFSETQ. This CDR3 has 15 amino acids. Trimming cost V 4 bases and J 4 bases, with 17 bases left between them. CDR3 sequence reads: CASSPGEGWAETQYF. In DNA form, the CDR3 reads TGCGCCAGCAGCCCGGGTGAGGGCTGGGCAGAGACCCAGTACTTC.

The chain combines TRBV2 with TRBJ2-1; D gene uncertain. The CDR3 consists of 17 residues. Germline values: CDR1 SNHLY, CDR2 FYNNEI. Trimming pared 3 bases from V and 3 bases from J, leaving 18 bases between. CDR3 nucleotide sequence: TGTGCCAGCAGTGATTGGGTGGACCCCACCCTCTACAATGAGCAGTTCTTC. This translates into CASSDWVDPTLYNEQFF.

The V call is TRBV11-3, the J call TRBJ2-1; D is unresolved. The length of the CDR3 is 12 residues. Germline V gene lookup returns CDR1 SGHNT and CDR2 YENEEA. V dropped 0 bases and J dropped 5 bases, with 2 bases sitting between them. This chain's CDR3 is CASSLENNEQFF. The CDR3 nucleotides read TGTGCCAGCAGCTTAGAGAACAATGAGCAGTTCTTC.

This clone was found once. This chain joins TRBV5-8 and TRBJ2-1, with 7 bases identical to TRBD2. CDR1 is SGHTS and CDR2 is YDEGEE in the germline V gene. Trimming removed 7 bases from V and 0 bases from J; junction bases left unmatched: 16. The CDR3 is made up of 18 amino acids. In nucleotides, the CDR3 is TGTGCCAGCGTTTGGGGTTTGGTGCGGGGGAGCTCCTACAATGAGCAGTTCTTC. Encoded protein: CASVWGLVRGSSYNEQFF.

The chain is built from TRBV5-1 and TRBJ2-1; D is undetermined. This CDR3 spans 14 amino acids. With 4 bases removed from V and 5 bases from J, the gap between germline ends came to 13 bases. Germline lookup yields CDR1 SGHRS and CDR2 YFSETQ. The CDR3: CASSHGAPHNEQFF. CDR3 nucleotide sequence: TGCGCCAGCAGCCACGGTGCACCCCACAATGAGCAGTTCTTC.

The rearrangement links TRBV28 to TRBJ2-2; tentative D call: TRBD2 (6 bases). Germline-derived CDR1 and CDR2 are MDHEN and SYDVKM. V lost 5 bases to trimming and J lost 3 bases, with 19 bases between them. The CDR3 has 17 amino acids. CDR3 DNA: TGTGCCAGCAGTACCCCTATCGAGAGGGAGGACACCGGGGAGCTGTTTTTT. The encoded protein is CASSTPIEREDTGELFF.

V is TRBV11-2 and J is TRBJ2-7, with D possibly matching TRBD2 (7 bases). The V end was cut by 1 base, the J end by 1 base, with 14 bases between. The CDR3 extends over 16 amino acids. Germline-derived CDR1 and CDR2 are SGHAT and FQNNGV. DNA of the CDR3: TGTGCCAGCAGCTTAGTTGGCGGGGGCAGTTCCTACGAGCAGTACTTC. Encoded protein: CASSLVGGGSSYEQYF.

Ten or more counts support this clone. This rearrangement joins TRBV5-5 to TRBJ2-7; TRBD1 matches 8 bases. Germline-derived CDR1 and CDR2 are SGHKS and YYEKEE (reference sequence). V shed 5 bases, J shed 3 bases, and the junction held 10 bases outside the gene matches. The CDR3 covers 15 residues. This CDR3 reads CASSWGGGQVYEQYF. The CDR3 coding sequence is TGTGCCAGCAGTTGGGGTGGGGGACAGGTCTACGAGCAGTACTTC. Full variable domain (missing parts from reference TRBV5-5 and TRBJ2-7): DAGVTQSPTHLIKTRGQQVTLRCSPISGHKSVSWYQQVLGQGPQFIFQYYEKEERGRGNFPDRFSARQFPNYSSELNVNALLLGDSALYLCASSWGGGQVYEQYFGPGTRLTVT.

The count of this clone is one. The chain employs TRBV24-1 and TRBJ2-3; possible D gene TRBD1, 6 bases. CDR1 and CDR2 (germline): KGHDR, SFDVKD. The ends were cut back, 4 bases at V and 2 bases at J, with 12 bases in the middle. There are 15 residues in the CDR3. CDR3 coding DNA: TGTGCCACCAGTGACCCGACAGGTCTCACAGATACGCAGTATTTT. Encoded protein: CATSDPTGLTDTQYF.

V and J are TRBV6-1 and TRBJ1-1, with unresolved D. The CDR3 is 13 residues long. Trimming pared 8 bases from V and 0 bases from J, leaving 10 bases between. The germline V gene has CDR1 MNHNS and CDR2 SASEGT. As DNA, the CDR3 is TGTGCCAGCGTGGTAGTTTTGAACACTGAAGCTTTCTTT. Its translation is CASVVVLNTEAFF.

The V and J genes are TRBV7-9 and TRBJ2-1, with D unclear. Trimming shortened V by 2 bases and J by 8 bases, and 10 bases separated the two germline ends. Germline V gives CDR1 SEHNR, CDR2 FQNEAQ (reference sequence). The CDR3 has 13 amino acids. CDR3: CASSLLSVDEQFF. In nucleotides, the CDR3 is TGTGCCAGCAGCTTACTGTCCGTGGATGAGCAGTTCTTC.

This chain links TRBV9 with TRBJ2-5; tentative D call: TRBD2 (7 bases). The germline V gene has CDR1 SGDLS and CDR2 YYNGEE. Trimming pared 3 bases from V and 7 bases from J, leaving 19 bases between. The CDR3 length is 15 residues. CDR3: CASSGGGASGGTQYF. CDR3 coding DNA: TGTGCCAGCAGCGGAGGGGGAGCCTCGGGGGGGACCCAGTACTTC.

The rearrangement uses TRBV2 and TRBJ1-6; D is uncertain. The CDR3 consists of 15 residues. V lost 6 bases, J lost 7 bases, and 16 bases lay in between. Germline loops: CDR1 SNHLY, CDR2 FYNNEI. The CDR3 spells CASRLGILGNSPLHF. Written as DNA, the CDR3 is TGTGCCAGCAGGCTCGGGATCCTGGGAAATTCACCCCTCCACTTT.

V and J are TRBV9 and TRBJ1-2; no firm D call. Germline V lookup: CDR1 SGDLS, CDR2 YYNGEE. CDR3 length equals 11 residues. Trimming pared 5 bases from V and 1 base from J, leaving 3 bases between. DNA for the CDR3: TGTGCCAGCAGGGGTAACTATGGCTACACCTTC. It yields the protein CASRGNYGYTF.

The chain carries TRBV6-5 and TRBJ2-7; 8 bases fit TRBD2. Germline assignment: CDR1 MNHEY and CDR2 SVGAGI. CDR3 size: 16 residues. J lost 0 bases, V lost 4 bases, and 8 bases had no gene match. CDR3 sequence reads: CASSSSPSGGSYEQYF. The CDR3 DNA reads as TGTGCCAGCAGTTCCAGCCCCAGCGGGGGCTCCTACGAGCAGTACTTC.

The chain couples TRBV19 to TRBJ2-7; 11 nucleotides agree with TRBD1. The V segment lost 1 base and the J segment 3 bases; nucleotides outside the gene matches: 11. Germline CDR1 is LNHDA and CDR2 is SQIVND (reference sequence). The CDR3 totals 18 residues. The CDR3 DNA sequence: TGTGCCAGTAGTATAGCCTCGGGGGGACAGGGGGAGATCTACGAGCAGTACTTC. Its translation: CASSIASGGQGEIYEQYF.

V is TRBV6-6 and J is TRBJ1-6, with 7 bases matching TRBD1. V dropped 6 bases and J dropped 8; count of bases not matched to a gene: 10. The CDR3 loop spans 15 amino acids. Per the germline V gene, CDR1 is MNHNY and CDR2 is SVGAGI (reference sequence). In DNA form, the CDR3 reads TGTGCCAGCAGCAGACAGGGAGAAAGGGATTCACCCCTCCACTTT. Protein sequence: CASSRQGERDSPLHF.

This chain uses TRBV20-1 with TRBJ1-1; no firm D call. CDR3 size: 11 residues. Germline V gene sequence: CDR1 DFQATT, CDR2 SNEGSKA (reference sequence). V lost 3 bases, J lost 1 base, and 3 bases lay in between. CDR3 DNA sequence: TGCAGTGCTAGCCGGAACACTGAAGCTTTCTTT. It is translated as CSASRNTEAFF.